These 27 T cell receptor beta chains share one sample of origin, sequenced in a study of T-cell memory formation after mild COVID-19. TCRdb re-called the 5' RACE reads with MiXCR, one entry per CDR3 protein. Here the sample spans around 340,000 distinct CDR3 sequences, about 15% being singletons. Input material: PBMCs or a T cell subset sorted from them (not recorded which). These receptors were taken from a man younger than 35 who had mild COVID-19 (a few samples of this study predate the infection). Cell type and time point are not known.

This chain links TRBV13 with TRBJ1-6; no firm D call. Trimming left V 2 bases short and J 6 bases short, with 11 bases between. This CDR3 is built from 15 residues. The germline V gene has CDR1 PRHDT and CDR2 FYEKMQ (reference sequence). For the CDR3, the DNA is TGTGCCAGCAGCTTATTCGCAGGAGGTAATTCACCCCTCCACTTT. It encodes CASSLFAGGNSPLHF.

The V and J genes are TRBV5-1 and TRBJ2-2; the match to TRBD2 covers 10 bases. V trimming: 4 bases; J trimming: 7 bases; junction bases outside the gene matches: 7. Germline V lookup: CDR1 SGHRS, CDR2 YFSETQ. The CDR3 sequence is 15 residues long. The CDR3 here is CASSTSGGAGGELFF. In DNA, the CDR3 is TGCGCCAGCAGCACCAGCGGGGGGGCTGGCGGGGAGCTGTTTTTT.

This clonotype was counted only a few times. This chain connects TRBV13 to TRBJ1-6, with a tentative D call TRBD1 (5 bases). The CDR3 runs 14 residues. V dropped 2 bases and J dropped 8 bases, with 10 bases sitting between them. Germline assignment: CDR1 PRHDT and CDR2 FYEKMQ (reference sequence). The CDR3 sequence is CASSLPGQDSPLHF. As DNA, the CDR3 is TGTGCCAGCAGCTTACCAGGGCAGGATTCACCCCTCCACTTT.

This clonotype was seen only a few times. One end of the junction does not line up with germline, which may come from a read error. The rearrangement joins TRBV6-1 to TRBJ2-1; a possible D gene is TRBD2 (6 bases). CDR3 length: 12 residues. From germline, CDR1 is MNHNS and CDR2 SASEGT. CDR3 sequence reads: CASSITGVQGVF. The CDR3 DNA follows: TGTGCCAGCAGTATTACGGGGGTACAAGGGGTCTTC.

The rearrangement uses TRBV3-1 and TRBJ2-7; tentatively, D is TRBD1 (5 bases). CDR3 length: 14 residues. Trimming cost V 6 bases and J 2 bases, with 14 bases left between them. Germline CDR1 and CDR2: LGHDT and YNNKEL (reference sequence). This chain's CDR3 is CASRQAGQTYEQYF. Here the CDR3 DNA reads TGTGCCAGCAGACAGGCAGGCCAAACCTACGAGCAGTACTTC.

This clonotype was counted only a few times. The rearrangement uses TRBV4-1 and TRBJ2-1; D unresolved. Germline CDR1 and CDR2: MGHRA and YSYEKL. The CDR3 has 11 residues. Trimming cost V 1 base and J 7 bases, with 2 bases left between them. The CDR3 reads CASSQANEQFF. CDR3 coding DNA: TGCGCCAGCAGCCAAGCGAATGAGCAGTTCTTC.

This clonotype showed up just a few times. The chain is built from TRBV28 and TRBJ1-2, with D maybe TRBD1 (5 bases). Trimming cost V 1 base and J 8 bases, with 8 bases left between them. This CDR3 is 12 amino acids long. Germline V gene lookup returns CDR1 MDHEN and CDR2 SYDVKM. This CDR3 reads CASSLYRGGYTF. As DNA, the CDR3 is TGTGCCAGCAGTTTATACCGGGGCGGCTACACCTTC.

The chain joins TRBV20-1 to TRBJ1-1; 8 nucleotides line up with TRBD1. This CDR3 is built from 15 residues. V lost 2 bases and J lost 0; bases outside the gene matches: 5. The germline CDR1 and CDR2 sequences are DFQATT and SNEGSKA (reference sequence). The CDR3 DNA reads as TGCAGTGCTAGAAGTGACAGGGGAGTGAACACTGAAGCTTTCTTT. This codes for CSARSDRGVNTEAFF.

This clonotype occurred a few times. The J gene is TRBJ1-1, the V gene TRBV4-1; D unresolved. CDR3 length: 15 residues. Germline V gives CDR1 MGHRA, CDR2 YSYEKL. The V end lost 1 base, the J end lost 7 bases, and 16 bases lay between the germline ends. In DNA form, the CDR3 reads TGCGCCAGCAGCCAAGTCGGGGTGGCGCGCGGTGAAGCTTTCTTT. Its protein product is CASSQVGVARGEAFF.

This clonotype was detected only a few times. CDR3 DNA sequence: TGTGCCAGCAACGTCCTTGGGGGGTCCTACAATGAGCAGTTCTTC. Translation gives CASNVLGGSYNEQFF. V usage is TRBV7-2 and J usage is TRBJ2-1; D is perhaps TRBD2 (6 bases). The germline V gene encodes CDR1 SGHTA and CDR2 FQGNSA. This CDR3 region has 15 residues. The V and J ends lost 7 bases and 1 base respectively, with 14 bases between them.

This clonotype was counted a few times. Here the CDR3 DNA reads TGTGCCAGCAGCCCAACCCGGGGGCCAGGAGATACGCAGTATTTT. Translated, it gives CASSPTRGPGDTQYF. The rearrangement joins TRBV7-2 to TRBJ2-3; tentatively, D is TRBD1 or TRBD2 (6 bases each). CDR3 size: 15 residues. Germline V CDR1 and CDR2: SGHTA, FQGNSA. Trimming left V 5 bases short and J 5 bases short, with 17 bases between.

The V gene is TRBV6-5, the J gene TRBJ1-2, with D unclear. Germline CDR1 reads MNHEY; CDR2 reads SVGAGI. Between the trimmed V and J ends, which lost 5 bases and 5 bases, there was a span of 21 bases. This CDR3 is 16 amino acids long. CDR3 amino acids: CASSPILTIAGYGYTF. CDR3 bases: TGTGCCAGCAGTCCTATACTCACGATAGCTGGGTATGGCTACACCTTC.

This clonotype has a count of ten or more. The chain employs TRBV7-2 and TRBJ2-7; TRBD1 matches 9 bases. Germline trimming cut 2 bases from V and 2 bases from J; bases unmatched to any gene: 7. Germline V gene sequence: CDR1 SGHTA, CDR2 FQGNSA. There are 16 residues in the CDR3. The CDR3 bases are TGTGCCAGCAGCTTAAGTGGGACAGGGATCCCCTACGAGCAGTACTTC. Translated: CASSLSGTGIPYEQYF.

V is TRBV6-5 and J is TRBJ1-6; tentatively, D is TRBD1 (6 bases). The CDR3 runs 14 residues. Looked up from germline, CDR1 is MNHEY and CDR2 is SVGAGI. Trimming pared 2 bases from V and 9 bases from J, leaving 11 bases between. The CDR3 protein is CASSYGGGGSPLHF. The CDR3 bases are TGTGCCAGCAGTTACGGGGGAGGGGGTTCACCCCTCCACTTT.

The rearrangement uses TRBV7-9 and TRBJ1-1, with D maybe TRBD1 (6 bases). The CDR3 has 13 residues. The V gene lost 4 bases and the J gene lost 4 bases, with 10 bases spanning the gap. CDR1 and CDR2 from the germline V gene are SEHNR and FQNEAQ (reference sequence). The CDR3 here is CASSSQGVTEAFF. The CDR3 DNA reads TGTGCCAGCAGCTCACAGGGCGTCACTGAAGCTTTCTTT.

J is TRBJ1-1 and V is TRBV24-1; maybe TRBD1 (5 bases). V gave up 2 bases and J gave up 5 bases, with 17 bases separating them. CDR3 length: 16 residues. The germline gives CDR1 KGHDR, CDR2 SFDVKD. CDR3 region: CATSDSGRGAATEAFF. The CDR3 DNA reads as TGTGCCACCAGTGATTCTGGTAGAGGGGCCGCAACTGAAGCTTTCTTT.

V gene TRBV2 combines with J gene TRBJ1-6; TRBD1 might be the D (6 bases). The CDR3 length is 15 residues. The germline CDR1 and CDR2 sequences are SNHLY and FYNNEI. The germline V and J ends were trimmed by 3 bases and 7 bases, with 13 bases remaining between them. The CDR3 bases are TGTGCCAGCAGTGAGGTGGACAGTCCAAATTCACCCCTCCACTTT. Protein: CASSEVDSPNSPLHF.

This chain links TRBV6-1 with TRBJ2-7, with D unresolved. Trimming shortened V by 7 bases and J by 4 bases, and 11 bases separated the two germline ends. The germline CDR1 and CDR2 sequences are MNHNS and SASEGT. This CDR3 spans 12 amino acids. In DNA form, the CDR3 reads TGTGCCAGCAACCTCCCCGGATACGAGCAGTACGTC. Its translation: CASNLPGYEQYV.

At least ten counts were recorded for this clonotype. The V gene is TRBV11-2, the J gene TRBJ2-1, with D tentatively TRBD1 (6 bases). From germline, CDR1 is SGHAT and CDR2 FQNNGV. This CDR3 has 16 amino acids. With 2 bases removed from V and 5 bases from J, the gap between germline ends came to 16 bases. The CDR3 spells CASSLWPQGGNNEQFF. The CDR3 nucleotides are TGTGCCAGCAGCTTATGGCCACAGGGTGGGAACAATGAGCAGTTCTTC.

This chain uses TRBV9 with TRBJ2-3; D may be TRBD1 (5 bases). V was pared by 5 bases and J by 5 bases, with 12 bases between. The CDR3 is made up of 13 amino acids. The V gene's germline CDR1 is SGDLS and CDR2 YYNGEE. This CDR3 reads CASSVDREDTQYF. CDR3 sequence (DNA): TGTGCCAGCAGTGTTGACAGAGAAGATACGCAGTATTTT.

The rearrangement links TRBV2 to TRBJ2-3; D remains unclear. V shed 11 bases and J shed 1 base, with 13 bases lying between them. Looked up from germline, CDR1 is SNHLY and CDR2 is FYNNEI. The CDR3 is 13 amino acids. The CDR3 DNA reads TGTGCCCCCGGAAAGGCGGGCACAGATACGCAGTATTTT. This sequence encodes CAPGKAGTDTQYF. Based on the CDR3 plus reference TRBV2 and TRBJ2-3, the full variable domain is EPEVTQTPSHQVTQMGQEVILRCVPISNHLYFYWYRQILGQKVEFLVSFYNNEISEKSEIFDDQFSVERPDGSNFTLKIRSTKLEDSAMYFCAPGKAGTDTQYFGPGTRLTVL.

This clonotype was counted ten times or more. The gene calls are TRBV20-1 and TRBJ2-1; a weak D match, TRBD2 (5 bases). The CDR3 has 16 residues. The germline V and J ends were trimmed by 3 bases and 4 bases, with 19 bases remaining between them. Germline loops: CDR1 DFQATT, CDR2 SNEGSKA (reference sequence). CDR3 region: CSASTPGSGNYNEQFF. In DNA form, the CDR3 reads TGCAGTGCTAGCACCCCGGGGAGCGGTAATTACAATGAGCAGTTCTTC.

The chain is built from TRBV10-3 and TRBJ2-1; either TRBD1 or TRBD2 may supply D (5 bases each). Trimming cost V 7 bases and J 8 bases, with 12 bases left between them. Germline V gene sequence: CDR1 ENHRY, CDR2 SYGVKD. CDR3 size: 12 residues. CDR3: CAITSGQDEQFF. CDR3 sequence (DNA): TGTGCCATCACCTCGGGGCAGGATGAGCAGTTCTTC.

The gene calls are TRBV12-3 or TRBV12-4 and TRBJ1-1; D remains unclear. The CDR3 runs to 14 residues. The ends were cut back, 6 bases at V and 0 bases at J, with 11 bases in the middle. The CDR3 spells CASSPPGMNTEAFF. As DNA, the CDR3 is TGTGCCAGCAGCCCTCCGGGCATGAACACTGAAGCTTTCTTT.

This clonotype was seen only once. The chain uses TRBV29-1 and TRBJ2-1; D is ambiguous. V lost 5 bases and J lost 9, with 8 bases in between. CDR3 size: 10 residues. Germline CDR1 and CDR2: SQVTM and ANQGSEA. The CDR3 DNA follows: TGCAGCGTTCTGGGCACTGAGCAGTTCTTC. This encodes CSVLGTEQFF.

The chain has TRBV7-9 and TRBJ2-3; a possible D gene is TRBD1 (6 bases). Germline-derived CDR1 and CDR2 are SEHNR and FQNEAQ (reference sequence). Trimming pared 2 bases from V and 1 base from J, leaving 13 bases between. The CDR3 is 16 amino acids. CDR3 sequence reads: CASSLFRTVGTDTQYF. Written as DNA, the CDR3 is TGTGCCAGCAGCTTATTTCGGACAGTGGGCACAGATACGCAGTATTTT.

This clonotype was seen more than once but under ten times. The V gene is TRBV18, the J gene TRBJ1-2, with a possible D match to TRBD1 (6 bases). Trimming cost V 5 bases and J 1 base, with 14 bases left between them. The CDR3 is made up of 15 amino acids. Germline lookup yields CDR1 KGHSH and CDR2 LQKENI. The chain's CDR3 is CASSLRQEFNYGYTF. CDR3 nucleotide sequence: TGTGCCAGCTCATTACGACAGGAATTTAACTATGGCTACACCTTC.